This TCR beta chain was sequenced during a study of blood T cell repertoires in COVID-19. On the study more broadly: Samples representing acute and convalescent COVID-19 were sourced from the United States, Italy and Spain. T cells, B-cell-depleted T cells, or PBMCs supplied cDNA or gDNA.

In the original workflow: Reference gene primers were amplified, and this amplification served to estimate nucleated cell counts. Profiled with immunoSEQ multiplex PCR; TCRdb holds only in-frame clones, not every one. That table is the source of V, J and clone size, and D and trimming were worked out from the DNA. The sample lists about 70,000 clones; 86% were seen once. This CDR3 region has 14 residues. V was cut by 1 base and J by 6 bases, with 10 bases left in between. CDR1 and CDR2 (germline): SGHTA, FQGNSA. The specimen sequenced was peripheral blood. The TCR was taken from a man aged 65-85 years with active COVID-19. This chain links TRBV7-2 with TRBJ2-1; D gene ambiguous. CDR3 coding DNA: TGTGCCAGCAGCTTAGGCCCCGAGGCCAATGAGCAGTTCTTC. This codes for CASSLGPEANEQFF.